The next 28 T cell receptor beta chains were all read from a single sample in a study of blood T cell repertoires in COVID-19. This table comes from immunoSEQ multiplex PCR, and its TCRdb copy is limited to in-frame clones, with some not included. The data hold hundreds of thousands of clones, with around 81% observed a single time. Sequenced input: peripheral blood. These receptors were obtained from an elderly woman with COVID-19, enrolled during active disease.

The rearrangement uses TRBV7-3 and TRBJ2-5, with TRBD2 matching 8 bases. CDR3 length: 15 residues. The germline V gene encodes CDR1 SGHTA and CDR2 FQGTGA. The V segment lost 3 bases and the J segment 1 base; nucleotides outside the gene matches: 4. CDR3: CASSFGLAAQETQYF. The CDR3 DNA reads TGTGCCAGCAGCTTTGGACTAGCAGCCCAAGAGACCCAGTACTTC.

The DNA for the CDR3 is TGTGCCAGCAGTCCCGGGAGGGGAAATGGCTACACCTTC. Residues: CASSPGRGNGYTF. The chain joins TRBV12-3 or TRBV12-4 to TRBJ1-2; a possible D gene is TRBD1 (5 bases). The CDR3 spans 13 residues. Trimming shortened V by 5 bases and J by 6 bases, and 13 bases separated the two germline ends.

The CDR3 is CASSPLAGAGEQFF. The CDR3, as DNA: TGTGCCAGCAGTCCACTAGCGGGGGCCGGGGAGCAGTTCTTC. This chain connects TRBV6-5 to TRBJ2-1; 11 positions agree with TRBD2. CDR3 length: 14 residues. CDR1 MNHEY and CDR2 SVGAGI come from the germline V gene. With V trimmed by 5 bases and J by 10 bases, 7 bases remained unmatched.

The rearrangement joins TRBV11-2 to TRBJ2-5; 7 nucleotides match TRBD1. The V segment lost 0 bases and the J segment 7 bases; nucleotides outside the gene matches: 8. The CDR3 spans 15 residues. Germline V CDR1 and CDR2: SGHAT, FQNNGV. The CDR3 DNA reads TGTGCCAGCAGCTTAGACCGACAGGGACGAGGGACCCAGTACTTC. The encoded protein is CASSLDRQGRGTQYF. Based on the CDR3 plus reference TRBV11-2 and TRBJ2-5, the full variable domain is EAGVAQSPRYKIIEKRQSVAFWCNPISGHATLYWYQQILGQGPKLLIQFQNNGVVDDSQLPKDRFSAERLKGVDSTLKIQPAKLEDSAVYLCASSLDRQGRGTQYFGPGTRLLVL.

The chain joins TRBV20-1 to TRBJ1-2, with 8 bases lining up with TRBD1. J lost 4 bases, V lost 6 bases, and 10 bases had no gene match. The CDR3 runs 14 residues. Per the germline V gene, CDR1 is DFQATT and CDR2 is SNEGSKA (reference sequence). CDR3: CSASRTGRAYGYTF. The CDR3, as DNA: TGCAGTGCGAGTCGGACAGGGAGGGCCTATGGCTACACCTTC.

This chain links TRBV5-1 with TRBJ1-2; TRBD1 aligns across 7 bases. From germline, CDR1 is SGHRS and CDR2 YFSETQ. V shed 3 bases, J shed 3 bases, and the junction held 5 bases outside the gene matches. The length of the CDR3 is 14 residues. In nucleotides, the CDR3 is TGCGCCAGCAGCTCCACAGGGGATGACTATGGCTACACCTTC. This codes for CASSSTGDDYGYTF.

This chain joins TRBV4-1 and TRBJ1-1, with TRBD1 as a possible D gene (6 bases). The CDR3 covers 15 residues. Germline V gives CDR1 MGHRA, CDR2 YSYEKL. V was clipped by 2 bases and J by 1 base, with 11 bases between them. The CDR3 coding sequence is TGCGCCAGCAGCCAATCCGGGACACAGAACACTGAAGCTTTCTTT. Translated: CASSQSGTQNTEAFF.

This clone was picked up one time. V gene TRBV18 combines with J gene TRBJ2-1, with D maybe TRBD2 (7 bases). V lost 3 bases and J lost 1, with 19 bases in between. Germline CDR1 KGHSH, CDR2 LQKENI. The CDR3 covers 18 residues. The CDR3 DNA reads as TGTGCCAGCTCACCCCCGGGGGGCGGGAGTAAATCCTACAATGAGCAGTTCTTC. Translating it yields CASSPPGGGSKSYNEQFF. Using reference TRBV18 and TRBJ2-1 for the parts outside the CDR3, the full variable domain is NAGVMQNPRHLVRRRGQEARLRCSPMKGHSHVYWYRQLPEEGLKFMVYLQKENIIDESGMPKERFSAEFPKEGPSILRIQQVVRGDSAAYFCASSPPGGGSKSYNEQFFGPGTRLTVL.

This chain uses TRBV6-5 with TRBJ1-4; D gene unclear. V was trimmed by 0 bases and J by 5 bases, leaving 10 bases between them. The CDR3 covers 15 residues. Per germline, CDR1 MNHEY and CDR2 SVGAGI. The CDR3 here is CASSYSYRKNEKLFF. For the CDR3, the DNA is TGTGCCAGCAGTTACTCTTACAGAAAGAATGAAAAACTGTTTTTT.

Only one count was recorded for this clone. V gene TRBV6-5 combines with J gene TRBJ2-2; 9 positions agree with TRBD2. The CDR3 is 16 residues long. V dropped 2 bases and J dropped 2; count of bases not matched to a gene: 3. Germline V lookup: CDR1 MNHEY, CDR2 SVGAGI. The CDR3 region has the DNA TGTGCCAGCAGTTACGTAGCGGGGGTTAACACCGGGGAGCTGTTTTTT. Residues: CASSYVAGVNTGELFF.

This rearrangement joins TRBV11-2 to TRBJ1-2, with D possibly matching TRBD1 (5 bases). The germline V gene has CDR1 SGHAT and CDR2 FQNNGV. This CDR3 is 15 amino acids long. The ends were cut back, 5 bases at V and 0 bases at J, with 13 bases in the middle. CDR3 nucleotides: TGTGCCAGCAGCCCCCAGCGGGGCCCTAACTATGGCTACACCTTC. Protein product: CASSPQRGPNYGYTF.

This chain joins TRBV2 and TRBJ2-7, with unresolved D. This CDR3 contains 13 residues. CDR1 SNHLY and CDR2 FYNNEI come from the germline V gene. V was clipped by 4 bases and J by 2 bases, with 9 bases between them. CDR3 amino acids: CASSGDTAYEQYF. For the CDR3, the DNA is TGTGCCAGCAGTGGCGACACGGCCTACGAGCAGTACTTC.

The gene calls are TRBV28 and TRBJ2-6; 10 bases match TRBD2. The CDR3 contains 18 residues. V shed 2 bases and J 3 bases; nucleotides not matched to a gene: 7. The germline V gene encodes CDR1 MDHEN and CDR2 SYDVKM. The CDR3, as DNA: TGTGCCAGCAGTTTAGGAGCGGGAGGGCCCGGTGGGGCCAACGTCCTGACTTTC. Encoded protein: CASSLGAGGPGGANVLTF.

The V gene is TRBV9, the J gene TRBJ2-3, with 14 bases fitting TRBD2. J was trimmed by 5 bases and V by 2 bases; bases with no gene match: 4. The CDR3 contains 16 residues. CDR1 SGDLS and CDR2 YYNGEE come from the germline V gene. The chain's CDR3 is CASSVAGTSGRDTQYF. CDR3 nucleotides: TGTGCCAGCAGCGTCGCCGGGACTAGCGGGAGAGATACGCAGTATTTT.

The sample holds one count of this clone. The chain carries TRBV24-1 and TRBJ1-1; maybe TRBD1 (6 bases). The germline CDR1 and CDR2 sequences are KGHDR and SFDVKD. The germline V and J ends were trimmed by 8 bases and 3 bases, with 21 bases remaining between them. This CDR3 is built from 16 residues. CDR3 amino acids: CATIKGRNREDTEAFF. As DNA, the CDR3 is TGTGCCACCATAAAGGGTAGAAACAGGGAAGACACTGAAGCTTTCTTT.

The table lists this clone with a few counts. This chain links TRBV29-1 with TRBJ2-5, with D perhaps matching TRBD1 (6 bases). V dropped 6 bases and J dropped 7 bases, with 21 bases sitting between them. The germline gives CDR1 SQVTM, CDR2 ANQGSEA. The CDR3 loop spans 14 amino acids. This chain's CDR3 is CSVTQGIAGGTQYF. CDR3 sequence (DNA): TGCAGCGTCACACAGGGAATTGCGGGTGGGACCCAGTACTTC.

The rearrangement links TRBV29-1 to TRBJ2-5; D remains ambiguous. The V end was cut by 6 bases, the J end by 2 bases, with 10 bases between. This CDR3 has 12 residues. Germline CDR1 SQVTM, CDR2 ANQGSEA. CDR3 bases: TGCAGCGTGATGTGGGCACAAGAGACCCAGTACTTC. This codes for CSVMWAQETQYF.

The chain uses TRBV7-9 and TRBJ2-5, with 9 nucleotides matching TRBD1. The CDR3 spans 14 residues. CDR1 is SEHNR, CDR2 FQNEAQ, per germline (reference sequence). V lost 5 bases, J lost 5 bases, and 6 bases stayed unmatched. The CDR3: CASSLTGGGETQYF. CDR3 bases: TGTGCCAGCAGCCTTACAGGGGGCGGTGAGACCCAGTACTTC.

This chain joins TRBV7-2 and TRBJ2-5; 7 nucleotides match TRBD2. The length of the CDR3 is 15 residues. In germline, CDR1 is SGHTA, CDR2 FQGNSA. Trimming took 2 bases from V and 2 from J; bases not matched to a gene: 5. DNA of the CDR3: TGTGCCAGCAGCTTATCCAGCGGGGCTCAAGAGACCCAGTACTTC. Encoded protein: CASSLSSGAQETQYF.

CDR3 DNA: TGTGCCAGCATAAAGGGGGATACGCAGTATTTT. Protein product: CASIKGDTQYF. This sequence joins TRBV6-5 and TRBJ2-3; D may be TRBD1 (5 bases). Trimming removed 7 bases at V and 6 bases at J, with 8 bases between. Germline values: CDR1 MNHEY, CDR2 SVGAGI. CDR3 length: 11 residues.

J is TRBJ1-2 and V is TRBV11-2; D perhaps matches TRBD1 (6 bases). CDR3 length: 15 residues. CDR1 and CDR2 (germline): SGHAT, FQNNGV. Trimming took 2 bases from V and 7 from J, leaving 17 bases between them. The CDR3 nucleotides are TGTGCCAGCAGCTTAACGGACAGCGCCAGTTTTGGCTACACCTTC. Its translation: CASSLTDSASFGYTF.

The V gene is TRBV7-8, the J gene TRBJ2-2; a weak D match, TRBD2 (5 bases). The germline V and J ends were trimmed by 1 base and 0 bases, with 9 bases remaining between them. The CDR3 sequence is 16 residues long. From germline, CDR1 is SGHVS and CDR2 FQNEAQ. CDR3 in DNA: TGTGCCAGCAGCTTAGTTGGGAGCGCGAACACCGGGGAGCTGTTTTTT. It yields the protein CASSLVGSANTGELFF.

The V gene is TRBV19, the J gene TRBJ1-1, with TRBD1 as a possible D gene (6 bases). V shed 8 bases and J shed 2 bases, with 12 bases lying between them. This CDR3 comprises 13 residues. The germline CDR1 and CDR2 sequences are LNHDA and SQIVND (reference sequence). CDR3 residues: CASWTAPNTEAFF. CDR3 DNA: TGTGCCAGTTGGACAGCCCCAAACACTGAAGCTTTCTTT.

The chain joins TRBV7-2 to TRBJ2-1; 10 bases map to TRBD1. Germline CDR1 and CDR2: SGHTA and FQGNSA. The CDR3 spans 15 residues. J lost 4 bases, V lost 3 bases, and 3 bases had no gene match. CDR3: CASSFSGQGYNEQFF. DNA for the CDR3: TGTGCCAGCAGCTTCTCGGGACAGGGGTACAATGAGCAGTTCTTC.

CDR3 protein: CASSHSRTSGITDTQYF. CDR3 DNA sequence: TGTGCCAGCAGCCACTCCCGGACTAGCGGGATCACAGATACGCAGTATTTT. This chain joins TRBV4-2 and TRBJ2-3; 12 bases line up with TRBD2. The CDR3 sequence is 17 residues long. Trimming at V came to 3 bases and at J to 2 bases, leaving 6 bases not matched to a gene. Germline CDR1 is LGHNA and CDR2 is YNFKEQ.

This rearrangement joins TRBV18 to TRBJ2-5, with a weak D call TRBD1 (5 bases). The V gene's germline CDR1 is KGHSH and CDR2 LQKENI. CDR3 length: 15 amino acids. Trimming removed 2 bases from V and 5 bases from J, with 15 bases in between. This chain's CDR3 is CASSPSDIPRETQYF. The CDR3 DNA reads TGTGCCAGCTCACCATCGGACATCCCGAGGGAGACCCAGTACTTC.

A few counts support this clone. The rearrangement joins TRBV6-6 to TRBJ1-1, with 8 bases lining up with TRBD1. The germline gives CDR1 MNHNY, CDR2 SVGAGI (reference sequence). The CDR3 contains 14 residues. V shed 6 bases, J shed 1 base, and the junction held 4 bases outside the gene matches. CDR3 sequence: CASRGQEKNTEAFF. In DNA, the CDR3 is TGTGCCAGCAGGGGACAGGAAAAGAACACTGAAGCTTTCTTT.

The chain combines TRBV3-1 (or the pseudogene TRBV3-2) with TRBJ1-2, with a tentative D call TRBD1 (6 bases). The CDR3 length is 16 residues. Trimming pared 0 bases from V and 5 bases from J, leaving 16 bases between. CDR1 and CDR2 (germline): LGHDT, YNNKEL (reference sequence). Written as DNA, the CDR3 is TGTGCCAGCAGCCAAGATCGGCGGGGGCGATTTTATGGCTACACCTTC. It specifies CASSQDRRGRFYGYTF.